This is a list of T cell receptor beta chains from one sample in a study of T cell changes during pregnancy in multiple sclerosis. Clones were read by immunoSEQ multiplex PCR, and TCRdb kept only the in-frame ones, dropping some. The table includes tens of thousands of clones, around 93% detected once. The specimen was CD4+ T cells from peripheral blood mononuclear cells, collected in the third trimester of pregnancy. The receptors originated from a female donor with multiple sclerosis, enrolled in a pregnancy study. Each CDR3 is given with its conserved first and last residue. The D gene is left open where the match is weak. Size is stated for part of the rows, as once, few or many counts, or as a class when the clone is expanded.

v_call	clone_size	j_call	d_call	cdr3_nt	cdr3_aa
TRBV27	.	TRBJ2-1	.	TGTGCCAGCAGTTTACCCCCTTACAATGAGCAGTTCTTC	CASSLPPYNEQFF
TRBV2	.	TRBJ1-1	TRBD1	TGTGCCAGCTCTGGGACAGGCCACACTGAAGCTTTCTTT	CASSGTGHTEAFF
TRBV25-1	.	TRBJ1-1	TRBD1	TGTGCCAGCAGTGTAACAGGGGGTGGTGAAGCTTTCTTT	CASSVTGGGEAFF
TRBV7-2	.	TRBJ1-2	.	TGTGCCAGCAGCTTAGCGGCTCGGGTTGGCTACACCTTC	CASSLAARVGYTF
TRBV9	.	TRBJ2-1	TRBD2	TGTGCCAGCAGCCCCCGGAGACTAGCGGGGGGTAAAAGCTCCTACAATGAGCAGTTCTTC	CASSPRRLAGGKSSYNEQFF
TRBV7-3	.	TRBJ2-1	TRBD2	TGTGCCAGCAGCACTAGCGGGGGGAGAAATGAGCAGTTCTTC	CASSTSGGRNEQFF
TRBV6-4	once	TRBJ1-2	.	TGTGCCAGCAGTGACTCAGGCAGGGTATCGGGCGGCTACACCTTC	CASSDSGRVSGGYTF
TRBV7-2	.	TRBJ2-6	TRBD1	TGTGCCAGCAGCTTGGACAGGGCAAGCTCTGGGGCCAACGTCCTGACTTTC	CASSLDRASSGANVLTF
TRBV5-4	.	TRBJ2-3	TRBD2	TGTGCCAGCATCCCGAACCCCGGGACTAGCTTTCCCAATACGCAGTATTTT	CASIPNPGTSFPNTQYF
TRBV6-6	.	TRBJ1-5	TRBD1	TGTGCCAGCAGTTACGAGACAGGGGGTCAGCCCCAGCATTTT	CASSYETGGQPQHF
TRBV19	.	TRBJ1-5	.	TGTGCCAGTAGCCCATATCCACCGGGGCAGGGGTTCTTTCAGCCCCAGCATTTT	CASSPYPPGQGFFQPQHF
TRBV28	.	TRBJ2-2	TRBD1	TGTGCCACCCACGGGACAGGGTTCACCGGGGAGCTGTTTTTT	CATHGTGFTGELFF
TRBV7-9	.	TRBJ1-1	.	TGTGCCAGCAGCTCTATACGGGGGAACACTGAAGCTTTCTTT	CASSSIRGNTEAFF
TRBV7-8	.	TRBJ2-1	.	TGTGCCAGCAGCTTAGTGATAGCGGTTCTCCAGGAGCAGTTCTTC	CASSLVIAVLQEQFF
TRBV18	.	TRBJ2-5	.	TGTGCCAGCTCACCAGAGAGTCGGGGGGAGACCCAGTACTTC	CASSPESRGETQYF
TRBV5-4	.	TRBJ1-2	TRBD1	TGTGCCAGCACGCCGGGACAGATAAACTATGGCTACACCTTC	CASTPGQINYGYTF
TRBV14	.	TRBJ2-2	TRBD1	TGTGCCAGCAGCCAAGATTTGGGGACAGGGGCCACCGGGGAGCTGTTTTTT	CASSQDLGTGATGELFF
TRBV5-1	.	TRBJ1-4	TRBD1	TGCGCCAGCAGCTTGGCGGGACAGGGGAATGAAAAACTGTTTTTT	CASSLAGQGNEKLFF
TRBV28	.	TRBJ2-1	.	TGTGCCAGCAGCCCTTTAGTGTTCAATGAGCAGTTCTTC	CASSPLVFNEQFF
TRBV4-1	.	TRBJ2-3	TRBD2	TGCGCCAGCAGCCGCGAAGCTAGCGGGAGCACAGATACGCAGTATTTT	CASSREASGSTDTQYF
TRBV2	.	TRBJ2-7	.	TGTGCCAGCAGTGAGGTCAGGGCCTCGTACGAGCAGTACTTC	CASSEVRASYEQYF
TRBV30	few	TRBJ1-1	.	TGTGCCTGGAGTGTACAGATGAACACTGAAGCTTTCTTT	CAWSVQMNTEAFF
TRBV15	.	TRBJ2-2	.	TGTGCCACCAGCAGAGGAGGGACCGGGGAGCTGTTTTTT	CATSRGGTGELFF
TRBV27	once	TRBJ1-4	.	TGTGCCAGCAGTTTCTTAAGTCCCGGGGCAACTAATGAAAAACTGTTTTTT	CASSFLSPGATNEKLFF
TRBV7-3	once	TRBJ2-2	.	TGTGCCAGCAGCTTAATGGGCAGCCCTAACACCGGGGAGCTGTTTTTT	CASSLMGSPNTGELFF
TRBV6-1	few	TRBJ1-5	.	TGTGCCAGCAGTGGCCAGACTAATCAGCCCCAGCATTTT	CASSGQTNQPQHF
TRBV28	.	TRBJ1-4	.	TGTGCCAGCCTAGAGTCCCTGGGTGGTAAAAAACTGTTTTTT	CASLESLGGKKLFF
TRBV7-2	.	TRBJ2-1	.	TGTGCCAGCAGCCCAAGACTTGTTGAGCAGTTCTTC	CASSPRLVEQFF
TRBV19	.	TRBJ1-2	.	TGTGCCAGTAGTACCCCAGGGGCGAGGGGCTACACCTTC	CASSTPGARGYTF
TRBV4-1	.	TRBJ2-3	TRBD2	TGCGCCAGCAGCCAAGATAGACTAGCGGGAGTTGATACGCAGTATTTT	CASSQDRLAGVDTQYF
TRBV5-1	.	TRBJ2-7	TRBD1	TGCGCCAGCAGCTTCCTGGACAGGGGAGAGTACGAGCAGTACTTC	CASSFLDRGEYEQYF
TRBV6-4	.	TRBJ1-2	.	TGTGCCAGCAGTGACTCAGGGGGGGTCTATGGCTACACCTTC	CASSDSGGVYGYTF
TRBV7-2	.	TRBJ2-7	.	TGTGCCAGCAGCTTAGGTCAACAGACCTACGAGCAGTACTTC	CASSLGQQTYEQYF
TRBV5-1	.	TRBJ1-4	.	TGCGCCAGCAGCTTGGGACAGGAGAATGAAAAACTGTTTTTT	CASSLGQENEKLFF
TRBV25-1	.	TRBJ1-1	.	TGTGCCAGCAGTGACACGCGCAGGGTCACTGAAGCTTTCTTT	CASSDTRRVTEAFF
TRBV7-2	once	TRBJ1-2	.	TGTGCCAGCAGCTCGGGGGGCGGCGACTATGGCTACACCTTC	CASSSGGGDYGYTF
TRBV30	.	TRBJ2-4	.	TGTGCCTGGAGTGCGGGCCTAAGGGGCAAAAACATTCAGTACTTC	CAWSAGLRGKNIQYF
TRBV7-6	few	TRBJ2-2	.	TGTGCCAGCAGCTTAGATGTCTGGGGGCTCAACACCGGGGAGCTGTTTTTT	CASSLDVWGLNTGELFF
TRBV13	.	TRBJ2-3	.	TGTGCCAGCAGTCTTCCCGAGGATACGCAGTATTTT	CASSLPEDTQYF
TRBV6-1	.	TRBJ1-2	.	TGTGCCAGCAGTGAACAGGGGCACTATGGCTACACCTTC	CASSEQGHYGYTF
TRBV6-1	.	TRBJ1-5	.	TGTGCCAGCAGTGTGGGCCGTCCGGGCAATCAGCCCCAGCATTTT	CASSVGRPGNQPQHF
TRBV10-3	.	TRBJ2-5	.	TGTGCCATCAGTGAGTACAACCAAGAGACCCAGTACTTC	CAISEYNQETQYF
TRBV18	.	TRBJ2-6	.	TGTGCCAGCTCACCACCGTCAAACTCTGGGGCCAACGTCCTGACTTTC	CASSPPSNSGANVLTF
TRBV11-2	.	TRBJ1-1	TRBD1	TGTGCCAGCAACCCGGCGACAGGGGAGAACACTGAAGCTTTCTTT	CASNPATGENTEAFF
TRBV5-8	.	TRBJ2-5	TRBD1	TGTGCCAGCAGCTTGGGGGACAGGGGGCTCCAAGAGACCCAGTACTTC	CASSLGDRGLQETQYF
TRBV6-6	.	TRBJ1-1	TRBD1	TGTGCCAGCACTCGATCCGGGACAGTAGGTGAAGCTTTCTTT	CASTRSGTVGEAFF
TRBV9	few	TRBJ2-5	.	TGTGCCAGCAGCGTAGACGGGAGTTCGAGAGAGACCCAGTACTTC	CASSVDGSSRETQYF
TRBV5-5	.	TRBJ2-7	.	TGTGCCAGCAGCTTGGCTTTGGGGGCCACCTACGAGCAGTACTTC	CASSLALGATYEQYF
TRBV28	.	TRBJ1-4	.	TGTGCCTCCGGAGGGGAAAAACTGTTTTTT	CASGGEKLFF
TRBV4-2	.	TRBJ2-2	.	TGTGCCAGCAGCCAAGTTCGAACGGGGACCGGGGAGCTGTTTTTT	CASSQVRTGTGELFF
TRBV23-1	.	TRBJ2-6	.	TGCGCCAGCAGTCAATCATCCCGCTCTGGGGCCAACGTCCTGACTTTC	CASSQSSRSGANVLTF
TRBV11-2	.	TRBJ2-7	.	TGTGCCAGCAGCTTAGCCTGGAGGACCGAGCAGTACTTC	CASSLAWRTEQYF